This T cell receptor beta chain came from a study of siplizumab effects on memory and regulatory T cells. Overall study results and limits: Treatment with siplizumab left mappable alloreactive CD4+ clones averaging around 69% Treg-derived, compared with around 26% in controls.

Remarks on this clone: The antigen is not known.

The germline V gene encodes CDR1 GTSNPN and CDR2 SVGIG (reference sequence). CDR3 length equals 13 residues. Trimming shortened V by 0 bases and J by 6 bases, and 10 bases separated the two germline ends. Using immunoSEQ multiplex PCR, the repertoire was profiled, and TCRdb retains in-frame clones only, with some absent. The sample carries 85,000 to 90,000 clones, approximately 90% recorded once. The rearrangement links TRBV30 to TRBJ2-3; no reliable D call. Sequencing used CD4+ T cells sorted from blood. The receptor comes from a human donor in good health. CDR3 in DNA: TGTGCCTGGAGTGTACTATCGGAGGATACGCAGTATTTT. Amino acid sequence: CAWSVLSEDTQYF.